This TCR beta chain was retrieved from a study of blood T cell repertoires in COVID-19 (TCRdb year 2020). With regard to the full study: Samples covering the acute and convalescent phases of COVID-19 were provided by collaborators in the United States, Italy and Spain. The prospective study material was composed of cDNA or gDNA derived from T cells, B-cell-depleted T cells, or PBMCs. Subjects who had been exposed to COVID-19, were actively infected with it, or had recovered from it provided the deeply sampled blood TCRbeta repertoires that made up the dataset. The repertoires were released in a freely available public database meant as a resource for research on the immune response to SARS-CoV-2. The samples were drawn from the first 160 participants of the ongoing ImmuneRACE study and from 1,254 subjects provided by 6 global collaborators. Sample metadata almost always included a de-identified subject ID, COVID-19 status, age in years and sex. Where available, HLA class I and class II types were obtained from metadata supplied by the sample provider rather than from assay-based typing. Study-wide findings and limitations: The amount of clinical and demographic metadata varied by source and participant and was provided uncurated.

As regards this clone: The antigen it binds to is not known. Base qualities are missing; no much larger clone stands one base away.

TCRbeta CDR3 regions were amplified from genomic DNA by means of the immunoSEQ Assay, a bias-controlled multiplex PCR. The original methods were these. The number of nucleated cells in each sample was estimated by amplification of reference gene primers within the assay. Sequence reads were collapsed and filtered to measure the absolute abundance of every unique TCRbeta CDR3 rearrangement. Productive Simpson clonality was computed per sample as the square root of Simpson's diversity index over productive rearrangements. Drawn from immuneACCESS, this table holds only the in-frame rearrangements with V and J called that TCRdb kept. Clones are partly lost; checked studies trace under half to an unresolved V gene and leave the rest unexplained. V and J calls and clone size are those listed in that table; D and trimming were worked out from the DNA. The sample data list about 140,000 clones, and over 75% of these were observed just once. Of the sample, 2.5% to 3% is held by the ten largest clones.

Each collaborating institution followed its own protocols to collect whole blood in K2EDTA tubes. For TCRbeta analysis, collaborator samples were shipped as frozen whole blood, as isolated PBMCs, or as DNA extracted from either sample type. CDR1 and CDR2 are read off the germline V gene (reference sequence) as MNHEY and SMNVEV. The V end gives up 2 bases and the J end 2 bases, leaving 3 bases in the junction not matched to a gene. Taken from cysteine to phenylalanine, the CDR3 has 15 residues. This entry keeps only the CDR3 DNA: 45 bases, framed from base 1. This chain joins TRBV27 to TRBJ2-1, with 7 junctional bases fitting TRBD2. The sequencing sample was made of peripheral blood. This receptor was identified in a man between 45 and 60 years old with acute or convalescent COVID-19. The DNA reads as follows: TGTGCCAGCAGTTTAGAACTAGCGACCTACAATGAGCAGTTCTTC. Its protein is CASSLELATYNEQFF.